A selection of T cell receptor beta chains follows, all from one sample in a study of CD8+ T cells in alopecia areata. The repertoire was sequenced with immunoSEQ multiplex PCR; TCRdb's copy has only in-frame clones and lacks some. The sample includes 110,000 or so clones, approximately 50% of them seen just once. The specimen sequenced was NKG2D-low CD8+ T cells sorted from blood. The receptors were sampled from a human donor with alopecia areata. CDR3s include the opening cysteine and the closing phenylalanine or tryptophan. A D gene is named only where the DNA matches it firmly. Size is omitted from some rows. Given values are once, few, many or a class for expanded clones.

D	V	J	size	CDR3	DNA
NA	TRBV27	TRBJ2-7	NA	CASSLSQTYEQYF	TGTGCCAGCAGTTTATCCCAGACCTACGAGCAGTACTTC
NA	TRBV13	TRBJ2-3	few	CASQLQLDTQYF	TGTGCCAGCCAGCTCCAGTTGGATACGCAGTATTTT
TRBD1	TRBV11-2	TRBJ2-7	NA	CASSVGTGTEQYF	TGTGCCAGCAGCGTCGGGACAGGCACCGAGCAGTACTTC
NA	TRBV7-9	TRBJ2-1	NA	CASSRRMERLEQFF	TGTGCCAGCAGCCGAAGGATGGAGCGGCTAGAGCAGTTCTTC
TRBD2	TRBV2	TRBJ2-1	NA	CASDIVLAGEEPYNEQFF	TGTGCCAGCGATATTGTACTAGCGGGAGAAGAACCCTACAATGAGCAGTTCTTC
TRBD1	TRBV25-1	TRBJ1-2	few	CASSETGGGNYGYTF	TGTGCCAGCAGTGAGACAGGGGGCGGGAACTATGGCTACACCTTC
NA	TRBV7-9	TRBJ1-2	NA	CASSWDGYTF	TGTGCCAGCAGCTGGGATGGCTACACCTTC
NA	TRBV5-4	TRBJ2-1	NA	CASSQGLGEQFF	TGTGCCAGCAGCCAGGGTTTGGGTGAGCAGTTCTTC
NA	TRBV5-1	TRBJ2-7	NA	CASSMIAETYEQYF	TGCGCCAGCAGCATGATAGCGGAGACCTACGAGCAGTACTTC
NA	TRBV23-1	TRBJ2-1	NA	CASSQYWGDWGINEQFF	TGCGCCAGCAGTCAATACTGGGGGGATTGGGGGATCAATGAGCAGTTCTTC
NA	TRBV27	TRBJ2-7	many	CASSPTSNEQYF	TGTGCCAGCAGTCCGACGTCGAACGAGCAGTACTTC
NA	TRBV27	TRBJ2-7	NA	CASSSARYEQYF	TGTGCCAGCAGTTCCGCCCGATACGAGCAGTACTTC
NA	TRBV27	TRBJ2-3	few	CASSLSRDTQYF	TGTGCCAGCAGTTTATCGCGAGATACGCAGTATTTT
TRBD2	TRBV27	TRBJ2-3	NA	CASSLSGSSDTQYF	TGTGCCAGCAGTTTAAGCGGGAGTTCAGATACGCAGTATTTT